This T cell receptor (beta chain) was profiled in a study of blood T cells in healthy people across ages. Trimming stripped 3 bases from V and 5 bases from J, with 4 bases between. Germline lookup yields CDR1 MGHDK and CDR2 SYGVNS. The CDR3 runs 11 residues. Using a J-beta primer mix together with a sample-barcoded 5' primer, a second PCR was run for roughly 6 to 12 cycles. Each CDR3 protein gets one entry after TCRdb re-called the 5' RACE reads with MiXCR. The data show about 670,000 distinct CDR3 sequences, around two fifths seen once. Sample: blood. V gene TRBV25-1 combines with J gene TRBJ2-5; D remains ambiguous. The TCR comes from a man at least 80 years old in good health. In DNA, the CDR3 is TGTGCCAGCAGTGACCCGGAGACCCAGTACTTC. Protein: CASSDPETQYF.